Shown below are 25 T cell receptor beta chains from a single sample sequenced in a study of blood T cells in healthy people across ages. Primers used in a second PCR of roughly 7 to 12 cycles were a sample-barcoded 5' primer and a J-beta primer mix. TCRdb passed the 5' RACE reads through MiXCR, listing each CDR3 protein once. Counted here are roughly 640,000 distinct CDR3 sequences, approximately 30% occurring once; the ten biggest clones make up more than 15%. The sample was blood. The receptor source for this set is a woman of 80 years or more in good health.

Worth noting for this clonotype: A read error may explain this, as a much larger clone is one base away. This sequence joins TRBV9 and TRBJ2-5; possibly TRBD2 for D (6 bases). The last part of the DNA fits TRBJ2-7 better; the J call may be wrong. This CDR3 spans 15 amino acids. CDR1 and CDR2 (germline): SGDLS, YYNGEE. The CDR3 region has the DNA TGTGCCAGCAGCGTAAGCCCGGGGGTGGACTACGAGCAGTACTTC. Translation: CASSVSPGVDYEQYF.

This clonotype was seen more than once but under ten times. This may stem from a read error, because a much larger clone lies one nucleotide away. This chain uses TRBV6-1 with TRBJ2-1, with D tentatively TRBD1 or TRBD2 (5 bases each). CDR1 and CDR2 from the germline V gene are MNHNS and SASEGT. Trimming left V 2 bases short and J 13 bases short, with 21 bases between. CDR3 length: 15 residues. For the CDR3, the DNA is TGTGCCAGCAGTGAAAACCCCAGGGTGGGAGAGACCCAGTTCTTC. Protein sequence: CASSENPRVGETQFF.

This clonotype appeared many times. The chain employs TRBV6-5 and TRBJ1-2; D remains unclear. The CDR3 is 14 amino acids. Germline CDR1 is MNHEY and CDR2 is SVGAGI. V lost 6 bases and J 5 bases, leaving 16 bases between the germline ends. The CDR3 spells CASSFMGATYGYTF. CDR3 in DNA: TGTGCCAGCAGCTTCATGGGAGCAACTTATGGCTACACCTTC.

V gene TRBV7-3 combines with J gene TRBJ2-5; TRBD1 or TRBD2 may be the D gene (6 bases each). CDR3 length: 13 residues. With 6 bases removed from V and 2 bases from J, the gap between germline ends came to 10 bases. Germline V lookup: CDR1 SGHTA, CDR2 FQGTGA. CDR3: CASSRGEQETQYF. The CDR3 bases are TGTGCCAGCAGTAGGGGGGAACAAGAGACCCAGTACTTC.

This clonotype was observed at least ten times. The chain joins TRBV7-8 to TRBJ1-5; D is unresolved. Trimming left V 8 bases short and J 6 bases short, with 20 bases between. The CDR3 covers 15 residues. The germline V gene encodes CDR1 SGHVS and CDR2 FQNEAQ. CDR3 bases: TGTGCCAGCTCCCCCAAATTAGCGGAGGGTCAGCCCCAGCATTTT. Protein product: CASSPKLAEGQPQHF.

This clonotype has a count of ten or more. The genes are TRBV6-5 and TRBJ1-2; D is uncertain. V was trimmed by 4 bases and J by 0 bases, leaving 12 bases between them. CDR1 is MNHEY and CDR2 is SVGAGI in the germline V gene. The CDR3 runs 15 residues. CDR3 sequence (DNA): TGTGCCAGCAGTTCCGCAGGACCACCTAACTATGGCTACACCTTC. As protein: CASSSAGPPNYGYTF.

J is TRBJ2-7 and V is TRBV7-9; no definite D call. Trimming removed 5 bases at V and 2 bases at J, with 22 bases between. This CDR3 contains 17 residues. CDR1 SEHNR and CDR2 FQNEAQ come from the germline V gene (reference sequence). As DNA, the CDR3 is TGTGCCAGCAGCCCAGGACGGAGAGGCCTACGTCCCTACGAGCAGTACTTC. Protein product: CASSPGRRGLRPYEQYF.

This chain connects TRBV11-2 to TRBJ1-1; no reliable D call. Germline CDR1 is SGHAT and CDR2 is FQNNGV. The CDR3 length is 18 residues. V was pared by 2 bases and J by 4 bases, with 23 bases between. The CDR3 DNA reads as TGTGCCAGCAGCTTAAGGCCCAAAAAGGGATGGGATACCACTGAAGCTTTCTTT. Translated, it gives CASSLRPKKGWDTTEAFF.

The chain joins TRBV4-2 to TRBJ1-2, with a weak D call TRBD1 (5 bases). CDR1 and CDR2 from the germline V gene are LGHNA and YNFKEQ. V was clipped by 4 bases and J by 3 bases, with 12 bases between them. This CDR3 comprises 14 residues. Here the CDR3 reads CASSPAGQDYGYTF. The DNA for the CDR3 is TGTGCCAGCAGCCCAGCGGGGCAGGACTATGGCTACACCTTC.

This clonotype occurred a few times. This chain connects TRBV5-1 to TRBJ1-1; 11 nucleotides match TRBD1. Germline V gene sequence: CDR1 SGHRS, CDR2 YFSETQ. V shed 3 bases, J shed 7 bases, and the junction held 8 bases outside the gene matches. The CDR3 sequence is 15 residues long. The CDR3: CASSSRGQGAIEAFF. In nucleotides, the CDR3 is TGCGCCAGCAGCTCGCGAGGACAGGGGGCGATTGAAGCTTTCTTT.

This clonotype was counted at least ten times. The chain couples TRBV4-1 to TRBJ1-2; D ambiguous. V was pared by 2 bases and J by 2 bases, with 9 bases between. From germline, CDR1 is MGHRA and CDR2 YSYEKL. This CDR3 comprises 14 residues. Here the CDR3 reads CASSQPASNYGYTF. The DNA for the CDR3 is TGCGCCAGCAGCCAACCAGCGTCAAACTATGGCTACACCTTC.

This chain connects TRBV29-1 to TRBJ2-3; D remains ambiguous. The CDR3 extends over 13 amino acids. Germline V gene lookup returns CDR1 SQVTM and CDR2 ANQGSEA. V was shortened by 3 bases and J by 4 bases, with 11 bases between the two germline ends. The CDR3 DNA reads TGCAGCGTTGATGAGCAGTTTCCAGATACGCAGTATTTT. Translating gives CSVDEQFPDTQYF.

The chain is built from TRBV5-5 and TRBJ2-5; maybe TRBD1 (6 bases). The germline CDR1 and CDR2 sequences are SGHKS and YYEKEE (reference sequence). CDR3 size: 16 residues. V was clipped by 4 bases and J by 4 bases, with 20 bases between them. The CDR3 here is CASSRAGSSRGETQYF. CDR3 bases: TGTGCCAGCAGCCGGGCAGGGTCTAGCAGGGGAGAGACCCAGTACTTC. The variable domain in full, completed from reference TRBV5-5 and TRBJ2-5, reads DAGVTQSPTHLIKTRGQQVTLRCSPISGHKSVSWYQQVLGQGPQFIFQYYEKEERGRGNFPDRFSARQFPNYSSELNVNALLLGDSALYLCASSRAGSSRGETQYFGPGTRLLVL.

The sample holds many counts of this clonotype. The chain carries TRBV20-1 and TRBJ2-7; D not resolved. CDR1 is DFQATT and CDR2 is SNEGSKA in the germline V gene (reference sequence). Trimming removed 0 bases from V and 2 bases from J, with 14 bases in between. This CDR3 has 15 amino acids. CDR3 DNA sequence: TGCAGTGCTAGAGATGTTCGGGCAGAAACCTACGAGCAGTACTTC. It translates to CSARDVRAETYEQYF.

This clonotype was seen many times. This chain uses TRBV28 with TRBJ2-3, with 13 bases fitting TRBD2. Germline CDR1 reads MDHEN; CDR2 reads SYDVKM. The CDR3 contains 17 residues. J was trimmed by 4 bases and V by 8 bases; bases with no gene match: 12. DNA for the CDR3: TGTGCCAGCGACCTGGGGGTACTAGCGGGGGGGTCAGATACGCAGTATTTT. Its protein product is CASDLGVLAGGSDTQYF.

This clonotype was seen ten or more times. This chain connects TRBV7-2 to TRBJ2-1, with D hard to call. The CDR3 has 15 amino acids. Germline CDR1 is SGHTA and CDR2 is FQGNSA. Between the trimmed V and J ends, which lost 3 bases and 3 bases, there was a span of 12 bases. CDR3 nucleotide sequence: TGTGCCAGCAGCTTTAGAATAGAGGTCTACAATGAGCAGTTCTTC. Residues: CASSFRIEVYNEQFF. The whole variable domain, remainder taken from reference TRBV7-2 and TRBJ2-1, is GAGVSQSPSNKVTEKGKDVELRCDPISGHTALYWYRQSLGQGLEFLIYFQGNSAPDKSGLPSDRFSAERTGGSVSTLTIQRTQQEDSAVYLCASSFRIEVYNEQFFGPGTRLTVL.

This clonotype occurred once. One end of the junction fails to match germline, which may point to a read error. This chain connects TRBV30 to TRBJ1-6; D is possibly TRBD1 (5 bases). The CDR3 spans 13 residues. Per the germline V gene, CDR1 is GTSNPN and CDR2 is SVGIG (reference sequence). CDR3 nucleotide sequence: TGTGTCTGGAGTGTACAGGACTTTTCACCCCTCCACTTT. Its translation is CVWSVQDFSPLHF.

On this clonotype itself: A much more abundant neighbour one base away suggests this may be a read error. The chain combines TRBV29-1 with TRBJ1-5; TRBD1 is a possible D gene (6 bases). This CDR3 has 12 residues. V shed 6 bases and J shed 10 bases, with 16 bases lying between them. Germline CDR1 is SQVTM and CDR2 is ANQGSEA. The CDR3 DNA is TGCAGCGTAGGGATCAGGGGACACCCCCAGCATTTT. This gives the protein CSVGIRGHPQHF.

A note on this clonotype: An end of the junction does not agree with germline; a read error may underlie this. This rearrangement joins TRBV6-2 or TRBV6-3 to TRBJ1-5; unclear D gene. From germline, CDR1 is MNHEY and CDR2 SVGEGT. This CDR3 is built from 17 residues. The CDR3 reads CTSSTRRTAYSNQPQHF. CDR3 bases: TGTACCAGCAGTACTCGACGGACTGCTTATAGCAATCAGCCCCAGCATTTT.

The rearrangement links TRBV6-4 to TRBJ2-7; maybe TRBD1 (6 bases). The germline CDR1 and CDR2 sequences are MRHNA and SNTAGT. V gave up 7 bases and J gave up 2 bases, with 9 bases separating them. CDR3 length: 12 residues. Here the CDR3 DNA reads TGTGCCAGCAAACGGGACACCTACGAGCAGTACTTC. Translating it yields CASKRDTYEQYF.

About this clonotype itself: A read error may explain this, as a much larger clone is one base away. This chain links TRBV20-1 with TRBJ2-7; tentatively, D is TRBD1 (5 bases). CDR3 length equals 14 residues. Germline V gene lookup returns CDR1 DFQATT and CDR2 SNEGSKA (reference sequence). CDR3 coding DNA: TGCAGTGCTAGAGATTCCAGACAGACCTACGAGCGGTACTTC. The encoded protein is CSARDSRQTYERYF.

This clonotype was found many times. CDR3 nucleotide sequence: TGCGCCAGCAGCTTGGGTGACAGGGGCGGGGAAGAGACCCAGTACTTC. Protein product: CASSLGDRGGEETQYF. V is TRBV5-1 and J is TRBJ2-5, with 8 bases lining up with TRBD1. With 0 bases clipped from V and 3 bases from J, the junction kept 7 bases outside the gene matches. Germline CDR1 SGHRS, CDR2 YFSETQ. This CDR3 has 16 amino acids. Full variable domain (rest looked up from reference TRBV5-1 and TRBJ2-5): KAGVTQTPRYLIKTRGQQVTLSCSPISGHRSVSWYQQTPGQGLQFLFEYFSETQRNKGNFPGRFSGRQFSNSRSEMNVSTLELGDSALYLCASSLGDRGGEETQYFGPGTRLLVL.

The gene calls are TRBV20-1 and TRBJ1-2; no clear D. The CDR3 has 15 amino acids. The germline V gene has CDR1 DFQATT and CDR2 SNEGSKA (reference sequence). Deletions cut 1 base from V and 3 bases from J, with 15 bases between. The CDR3 DNA sequence: TGCAGTGCTAGAGTCCCCCACACCGTGGACTATGGCTACACCTTC. Translating it yields CSARVPHTVDYGYTF.

Many counts were recorded for this clonotype. The genes are TRBV7-9 and TRBJ2-7; D call uncertain. CDR3 length: 11 residues. Germline V gene data show CDR1 as SEHNR and CDR2 as FQNEAQ (reference sequence). The V and J ends lost 4 bases and 5 bases respectively, with 6 bases between them. The CDR3 region is CASSSKHEQYF. The CDR3 DNA sequence: TGTGCCAGCAGCTCTAAACACGAGCAGTACTTC.

This clonotype was counted ten times or more. The J gene is TRBJ1-6, the V gene TRBV11-2; TRBD1 might be the D (5 bases). This CDR3 spans 14 amino acids. Trimming pared 1 base from V and 7 bases from J, leaving 8 bases between. Germline CDR1 and CDR2: SGHAT and FQNNGV. CDR3 nucleotides: TGTGCCAGCAGCTTAGCAGGGCGGAATTCACCCCTCCACTTT. Amino acids: CASSLAGRNSPLHF. Complete variable domain (other parts from reference TRBV11-2 and TRBJ1-6): EAGVAQSPRYKIIEKRQSVAFWCNPISGHATLYWYQQILGQGPKLLIQFQNNGVVDDSQLPKDRFSAERLKGVDSTLKIQPAKLEDSAVYLCASSLAGRNSPLHFGNGTRLTVT.